Included here is one TCR beta chain sequence, with context. The antigen remains unidentified. CD45RO-negative CD8 cells positively selected for CCR7 made up the naive population, which excluded terminally differentiated effector memory CD45RA+ cells. Assay: immunoSEQ multiplex PCR; the TCRdb copy retains only in-frame clones and omits some. Here the sample spans about 2.1 million clones, 93% being singletons. This record belongs to a study of shared clonotypes between healthy human individuals. As for the study in general: A couple of women and a few men aged 18 to 49 made up the donors.

Trimming shortened V by 4 bases and J by 4 bases, and 14 bases separated the two germline ends. The germline CDR1 and CDR2 sequences are SGHDT and YYEEEE. The CDR3 has 14 residues. Regarding the study as a whole: Across subsets, estimated richness was generally greater for naive than for memory populations. Rarefaction showed that sequencing of sorted subsets was incomplete (despite large depth). In this cohort, only blood was sampled, and tissue repertoires likely differ.

The clonotype was recovered from a man younger than 35 in good health. Some clones in this sample may be carry-over from other donors' samples. The sample comprised naive CD8+ T cells from PBMCs. The J gene is TRBJ2-5, the V gene TRBV5-6; no clear D. CDR3 sequence reads: CASSLSTVIETQYF. CDR3 DNA: TGTGCCAGCAGCCTGTCTACCGTCATAGAGACCCAGTACTTC. Looking up the rest from reference TRBV5-6 and TRBJ2-5 gives the full variable domain: DAGVTQSPTHLIKTRGQQVTLRCSPKSGHDTVSWYQQALGQGPQFIFQYYEEEERQRGNFPDRFSGHQFPNYSSELNVNALLLGDSALYLCASSLSTVIETQYFGPGTRLLVL.